Listed here is a single T cell receptor (beta chain). These data are taken from a study of blood T cell repertoires in COVID-19. In the study overall: Samples of COVID-19 (acute and convalescent) were obtained from the United States, Italy and Spain. PBMCs, B-cell-depleted T cells, or T cells provided the cDNA or gDNA that made up the material.

The ends were cut back, 6 bases at V and 4 bases at J, with 18 bases in the middle. CDR3 length: 15 amino acids. The V gene's germline CDR1 is MNHEY and CDR2 SVGEGT. Per the authors' pipeline: Estimated nucleated cell counts came from reference gene primer amplification. Repertoires were generated with immunoSEQ multiplex PCR, while TCRdb's copy carries only in-frame clones and drops some. The DNA gave D and trimming, while V, J and clone size come from that table. The repertoire includes 250,000 to 300,000 clones, 75% to 85% of them detected once, and 4.5% to 5.5% sits in the top ten. J is TRBJ2-5 and V is TRBV6-2 or TRBV6-3; tentative D call: TRBD1 (6 bases). This TCR came from a man aged 45 to 65 with active or convalescent COVID-19. The sample consisted of peripheral blood. The CDR3 region is CASSNTGTSGETQYF. CDR3 coding DNA: TGTGCCAGCAGCAACACCGGGACAAGTGGAGAGACCCAGTACTTC.